This TCR beta chain was sequenced during a study of blood T cells in healthy people across ages. This clonotype was detected a few times. The CDR3 is 16 amino acids. V lost 0 bases and J 4 bases, leaving 15 bases between the germline ends. The V gene's germline CDR1 is MGHRA and CDR2 YSYEKL. Alongside a J-beta primer mix, a sample-barcoded 5' primer served in a second PCR lasting about 7 to 11 cycles. Each cDNA molecule, via a template-switch adaptor with 12 random nucleotides, was tagged. Each CDR3 protein is one row after TCRdb ran MiXCR on the 5' RACE reads. Of 710,000 or so distinct CDR3 sequences in the sample, 22% were seen once.

The clonotype was recovered from a man between 65 and 85 years old in good health. V usage is TRBV4-1 and J usage is TRBJ1-2, with TRBD1 as a possible D gene (6 bases). Material: blood. CDR3 in amino acids: CASSQDLQGQFYGYTF. CDR3 nucleotide sequence: TGCGCCAGCAGCCAAGATTTACAGGGCCAATTCTATGGCTACACCTTC.